The clone carrying this T cell receptor (beta chain) was seen just once. Antigen unknown. These data come from a study of radiotherapy plus CTLA-4 blockade in lung cancer. Findings and limits, study-wide: In blood, TCR clones derived from the tumor expanded after radiotherapy plus ipilimumab. Interferon-beta and early blood T cell clone dynamics reportedly predicted response best.

The CDR3 extends over 11 amino acids. V was clipped by 3 bases and J by 4 bases, with 2 bases between them. In germline, CDR1 is SGHTA, CDR2 FQGTGA. The protocol was immunoSEQ multiplex PCR, while the TCRdb copy is restricted to in-frame clones and leaves out a portion. The table lists more than 75,000 clones, about 87% of them singletons. The V call is TRBV7-3, the J call TRBJ2-3; D is ambiguous. This clonotype originated in a human donor with non-small cell lung cancer who had stable disease on radiotherapy plus ipilimumab. The starting material was peripheral blood, obtained from a patient treated with radiotherapy plus ipilimumab. CDR3 nucleotide sequence: TGTGCCAGCAGCTTGGCAGATACGCAGTATTTT. Its protein is CASSLADTQYF.